A selection of T cell receptor beta chains follows, all from one sample in a study of T cells after posttransplantation cyclophosphamide. Libraries were prepared by immunoSEQ multiplex PCR; TCRdb keeps only in-frame clonotypes and omits some of them. The table lists about 36,000 clones, no singletons, with roughly 1.3% in the top ten. The material sequenced was PBMCs. These receptors all come from a girl aged 10-17 years in good health, CMV-negative, and a related stem cell transplant donor. CDR3s include the opening cysteine and the closing phenylalanine or tryptophan. The D gene is left open where the match is weak. Clone size appears in some rows only: once, few, many, or a class for an expanded clone.

length,size,J,D,V,CDR3,DNA
17,NA,TRBJ2-7,NA,TRBV4-2,CASSQERGTASSYEQYF,TGTGCCAGCAGCCAAGAACGGGGAACAGCCTCTAGCTACGAGCAGTACTTC
13,many,TRBJ1-2,NA,TRBV5-1,CASSADNNYGYTF,TGCGCCAGCAGTGCAGATAATAACTATGGCTACACCTTC
13,few,TRBJ1-5,NA,TRBV7-8,CASSLESLMPQHF,TGTGCCAGCAGCTTAGAAAGTCTAATGCCCCAGCATTTT
15,NA,TRBJ1-5,NA,TRBV5-5,CASSLSGYSNQPQHF,TGTGCCAGCAGCTTGTCAGGTTATAGCAATCAGCCCCAGCATTTT
15,few,TRBJ2-3,NA,TRBV15,CATSRGRGHTDTQYF,TGTGCCACCAGCAGGGGGCGGGGCCACACAGATACGCAGTATTTT
15,many,TRBJ2-7,TRBD1,TRBV10-2,CASSDRQGALYEQYF,TGCGCCAGCAGTGATCGACAGGGGGCTCTCTACGAGCAGTACTTC
12,few,TRBJ1-1,NA,TRBV7-6,CASSEGDTEAFF,TGTGCCAGCAGCGAGGGGGACACTGAAGCTTTCTTT
17,many,TRBJ2-5,TRBD2,TRBV12-5,CASGPGLAGAKRETQYF,TGTGCTAGTGGTCCCGGACTAGCGGGGGCTAAGAGGGAGACCCAGTACTTC
16,few,TRBJ2-7,TRBD1,TRBV5-1,CASSQTSGTGSYEQYF,TGCGCCAGCAGCCAGACCTCCGGGACAGGGAGCTACGAGCAGTACTTC
16,NA,TRBJ2-3,NA,TRBV9,CASSPAWGFGTDTQYF,TGTGCCAGCAGCCCCGCGTGGGGCTTCGGCACAGATACGCAGTATTTT
14,few,TRBJ2-7,NA,TRBV15,CATRPLAGSYEQYF,TGTGCCACCCGCCCGTTAGCAGGGTCCTACGAGCAGTACTTC